The entry below gives a single TCR beta chain sequence along with its context. Its antigen is still unknown. Per-nucleotide qualities are absent, and no much larger clonotype sits a single base away. The sample belongs to a study of OX40 agonist ivuxolimab in advanced cancers. The study in broad terms: Ivuxolimab was a fully human IgG2 agonistic monoclonal antibody targeting the costimulatory receptor OX40 (CD134). Intravenous ivuxolimab was administered to patients every 2 weeks at six dose levels: 0.01, 0.1, 0.3, 1.5, 3 and 10 mg/kg. Of the 50 or so patients in dose escalation, approximately 20 had hepatocellular carcinoma, about 15 had melanoma, 9 had renal cell carcinoma and 9 had head and neck cancer. In the dose-escalation cohort, nearly 85% of patients were male, and the mean age was 60 years with a range of roughly 23 to 90. Prior anti-PD-1, anti-PD-L1 or anti-CTLA-4 therapy was permitted, and checkpoint inhibitors had been received by roughly 42% of dose-escalation patients. Three dose-escalation patients achieved partial responses, one with hepatocellular carcinoma and two with cutaneous melanoma. Peripheral TCRbeta sequencing was intended to test whether TCR sequence diversity was altered and clonal T-cell expansion was caused by ivuxolimab. The paper covers the monotherapy dose-escalation part of the phase I ivuxolimab trial, which included N ≈ 57 patients.

CDR1 and CDR2 are drawn from the germline V gene: MDHEN, SYDVKM. The CDR3 contains 14 residues, cysteine and phenylalanine counted. The CDR3 DNA has 42 bases and is translated from base 1. Deletion took 6 bases off V and 4 bases off J, with a span of 13 bases between the germline ends. The research as a whole found: In the 0.1-3.0 mg/kg groups, partial responders had among the lowest normalized peripheral clonal expansion, particularly in CD8+ T cells. After ivuxolimab, more expanded clones were found on average in CD8+ T cells than in CD4+ T cells. Clonal expansion of both CD4+ and CD8+ blood T cells was observed from baseline to week 6 at doses 0.1 to 3.0 mg/kg. Low levels of normalized T-cell clonal expansion were also shown by some nonresponding patients. The antigen specificity of the clonally expanded peripheral T cells was not determined.

Patients with a history of autoimmune disease or receiving systemic immunosuppression were excluded from the trial. In every dose cohort, peripheral blood was drawn for TCR sequencing at baseline, cycle 4 day 1, and cycle 7 day 1. The samples were taken from a phase I, first-in-human, multicenter, open-label dose-escalation trial of ivuxolimab. The trial enrolled adults with locally advanced or metastatic head and neck squamous cell, hepatocellular, melanoma or renal cell carcinoma. Before TCR sequencing, CD4+ and CD8+ T cells were separately sorted from peripheral blood. For sequencing of the TCRbeta CDR3 region, genomic DNA was extracted from the sorted cells. TCRbeta CDR3 regions were sequenced using the immunoSEQ Assay. Not all clones reach the TCRdb copy of this immuneACCESS table, which keeps in-frame sequences only. Checked studies attribute under half of the gap to unresolved V genes and leave the rest unexplained. The sample profile shows approximately 40,000 clones; approximately 90% of them were found once. The ten top clones hold 4.5% to 6% of the sample.

The chain is encoded by TRBV28 joined to TRBJ2-1, with the D gene possibly TRBD1 or TRBD2, each one fitting 5 bases. This specimen consisted of CD4+ or CD8+ T cells sorted from blood, obtained in a trial of the OX40 agonist ivuxolimab. The receptor was derived from an adult with an advanced solid tumor such as melanoma, head and neck, liver or kidney cancer. The nucleotide sequence reads TGTGCCAGCAGCTCTTCCGGGACGTACAATGAGCAGTTCTTC. Its translation reads: CASSSSGTYNEQFF.